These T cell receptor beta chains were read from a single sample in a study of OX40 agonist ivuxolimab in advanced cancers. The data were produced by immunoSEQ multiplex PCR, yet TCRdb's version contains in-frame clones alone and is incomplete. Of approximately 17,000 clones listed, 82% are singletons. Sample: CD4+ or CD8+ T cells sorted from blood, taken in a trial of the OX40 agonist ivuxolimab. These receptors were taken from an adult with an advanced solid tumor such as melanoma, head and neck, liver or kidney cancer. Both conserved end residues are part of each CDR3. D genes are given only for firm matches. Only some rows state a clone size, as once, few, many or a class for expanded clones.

CDR3nt: TGTGCCAGCAGTTCAAGGTCCCGAAGAGGCTACACCTTC
CDR3aa: CASSSRSRRGYTF
abundance: -
d_gene: -
j_gene: TRBJ1-2
v_gene: TRBV28

CDR3nt: TGTGCCAGCAGCTTAGCCTTAGAGTCACCCCTCCACTTT
CDR3aa: CASSLALESPLHF
abundance: -
d_gene: -
j_gene: TRBJ1-6
v_gene: TRBV11-2

CDR3nt: TGTGCCAGCAGCTCCACCGGGACAACCTACGAGCAGTACTTC
CDR3aa: CASSSTGTTYEQYF
abundance: -
d_gene: -
j_gene: TRBJ2-7
v_gene: TRBV5-4

CDR3nt: TGTGCCTGGAGTGGGAAAGCGGGACTGGCACGGCGAGAGCAGTACTTC
CDR3aa: CAWSGKAGLARREQYF
abundance: -
d_gene: TRBD2
j_gene: TRBJ2-7
v_gene: TRBV30

CDR3nt: TGCGCCAGCAGCCAAGCTCCCCCTGACGTGGGATCGTCAGATACGCAGTATTTT
CDR3aa: CASSQAPPDVGSSDTQYF
abundance: -
d_gene: -
j_gene: TRBJ2-3
v_gene: TRBV5-4

CDR3nt: TGTGCCAGCAGTCCCAGGCACGAGGTGAACACTGAAGCTTTCTTT
CDR3aa: CASSPRHEVNTEAFF
abundance: -
d_gene: -
j_gene: TRBJ1-1
v_gene: TRBV6-9

CDR3nt: TGCGCCAGCAGCACCTTACCGGAGAGTAACAATGAGCAGTTCTTC
CDR3aa: CASSTLPESNNEQFF
abundance: -
d_gene: -
j_gene: TRBJ2-1
v_gene: TRBV5-1

CDR3nt: TGTGCCAGCAGCTTGGCCAGGGCGAACACTGAAGCTTTCTTT
CDR3aa: CASSLARANTEAFF
abundance: few
d_gene: -
j_gene: TRBJ1-1
v_gene: TRBV5-4

CDR3nt: TGCGCCAGCAGCCAATTTATTACTAGCGCTGGATTTAGTGAGCAGTTCTTC
CDR3aa: CASSQFITSAGFSEQFF
abundance: -
d_gene: TRBD2
j_gene: TRBJ2-1
v_gene: TRBV4-1

CDR3nt: TGCGCCAGCAGCTTGGACGGGCAGAACACCGGGGAGCTGTTTTTT
CDR3aa: CASSLDGQNTGELFF
abundance: -
d_gene: -
j_gene: TRBJ2-2
v_gene: TRBV5-1

CDR3nt: TGTGCCAGCAGCCGAGGGGTCGGAAACACCATATATTTT
CDR3aa: CASSRGVGNTIYF
abundance: -
d_gene: -
j_gene: TRBJ1-3
v_gene: TRBV9

CDR3nt: TGTGCCAGCAGTTACCCCGGACTAGCTGAATTCTTC
CDR3aa: CASSYPGLAEFF
abundance: -
d_gene: TRBD2
j_gene: TRBJ2-1
v_gene: TRBV6-5

CDR3nt: TGTGCCAGCAGCCCGGGGCCTTGGTCTCGATCCTACGAGCAGTACTTC
CDR3aa: CASSPGPWSRSYEQYF
abundance: -
d_gene: -
j_gene: TRBJ2-7
v_gene: TRBV5-5

CDR3nt: TGTGCCAGCAGCCCTCACAGCACCGGGGAGCTGTTTTTT
CDR3aa: CASSPHSTGELFF
abundance: -
d_gene: -
j_gene: TRBJ2-2
v_gene: TRBV9

CDR3nt: TGTGCCAGTAGCAAAAGGACTAGCGGGAATTACAATGAGCAGTTCTTC
CDR3aa: CASSKRTSGNYNEQFF
abundance: once
d_gene: TRBD2
j_gene: TRBJ2-1
v_gene: TRBV19

CDR3nt: TGTGCCTGGAGTCTCGAGGCGGGCCAAGAGACCCAGTACTTC
CDR3aa: CAWSLEAGQETQYF
abundance: -
d_gene: -
j_gene: TRBJ2-5
v_gene: TRBV30

CDR3nt: TGTGCCAGCAGCTCGGGACAGGGGGCGACGGATGAGCAGTTCTTC
CDR3aa: CASSSGQGATDEQFF
abundance: -
d_gene: TRBD1
j_gene: TRBJ2-1
v_gene: TRBV7-9

CDR3nt: TGTGCCAGCAGCTTAGCCCCGGGACTAGCAGGGCGGGAGCTGTTTTTT
CDR3aa: CASSLAPGLAGRELFF
abundance: -
d_gene: TRBD2
j_gene: TRBJ2-2
v_gene: TRBV7-2

CDR3nt: TGCAGTGTGGTCTCGGCGTCCAAGCAGTACTTC
CDR3aa: CSVVSASKQYF
abundance: -
d_gene: -
j_gene: TRBJ2-7
v_gene: TRBV20-1

CDR3nt: TGTGCCTGGAAAAGTCCTTTCGTCCTGACTTTC
CDR3aa: CAWKSPFVLTF
abundance: -
d_gene: -
j_gene: TRBJ2-6
v_gene: TRBV30

CDR3nt: TGTGCCAGTAGTATCTCACTAGCGGGAGGACACGAGCAGTACTTC
CDR3aa: CASSISLAGGHEQYF
abundance: -
d_gene: TRBD2
j_gene: TRBJ2-7
v_gene: TRBV19

CDR3nt: TGTGCCAGCAGTTTACCCCGGACTAGCGGGAGCACAGATACGCAGTATTTT
CDR3aa: CASSLPRTSGSTDTQYF
abundance: -
d_gene: TRBD2
j_gene: TRBJ2-3
v_gene: TRBV27

CDR3nt: TGTGCCAGCAGCGTAGTGGGCGGGAGTTCGGAGACCCAGTACTTC
CDR3aa: CASSVVGGSSETQYF
abundance: -
d_gene: TRBD2
j_gene: TRBJ2-5
v_gene: TRBV9

CDR3nt: TGTGCCAGCACGCGATCTCTAGCGGCCCTAGGGACCGGGGAGCTGTTTTTT
CDR3aa: CASTRSLAALGTGELFF
abundance: -
d_gene: TRBD2
j_gene: TRBJ2-2
v_gene: TRBV27

CDR3nt: TGTGCCAGCAGCGTAGACGGAGCGGGAGTTGGAGATACGCAGTATTTT
CDR3aa: CASSVDGAGVGDTQYF
abundance: -
d_gene: TRBD2
j_gene: TRBJ2-3
v_gene: TRBV9

CDR3nt: TGTGCGCATAGCGAGCGTACGAACACCGGGGAGCTGTTTTTT
CDR3aa: CAHSERTNTGELFF
abundance: -
d_gene: -
j_gene: TRBJ2-2
v_gene: TRBV10-3

CDR3nt: TGTGCCAGCAGTGGAGCATCGAACACCGGGGAGCTGTTTTTT
CDR3aa: CASSGASNTGELFF
abundance: -
d_gene: -
j_gene: TRBJ2-2
v_gene: TRBV6-1

CDR3nt: TGTGCCAGCAGCCAAGAAGGGGGACAGGACAATGAGCAGTTCTTC
CDR3aa: CASSQEGGQDNEQFF
abundance: few
d_gene: TRBD1
j_gene: TRBJ2-1
v_gene: TRBV4-2

CDR3nt: TGCAGCGTTGACTCTGCGGGAGGCACCAATGAGCAGTTCTTC
CDR3aa: CSVDSAGGTNEQFF
abundance: -
d_gene: TRBD2
j_gene: TRBJ2-1
v_gene: TRBV29-1

CDR3nt: TGCGCCAGCAGTCGAAAGGGTCCTGGGGCCAACGTCCTGACTTTC
CDR3aa: CASSRKGPGANVLTF
abundance: -
d_gene: -
j_gene: TRBJ2-6
v_gene: TRBV23-1

CDR3nt: TGTGCCAGCAGCTTTGCAACCTACGAGCAGTACTTC
CDR3aa: CASSFATYEQYF
abundance: -
d_gene: -
j_gene: TRBJ2-7
v_gene: TRBV7-2

CDR3nt: TGCGCCAGCAGCTTGGCATCATTTAACTATGGCTACACCTTC
CDR3aa: CASSLASFNYGYTF
abundance: -
d_gene: -
j_gene: TRBJ1-2
v_gene: TRBV5-1

CDR3nt: TGTGCCAGCAGGAGGACACAGAACACTGAAGCTTTCTTT
CDR3aa: CASRRTQNTEAFF
abundance: -
d_gene: -
j_gene: TRBJ1-1
v_gene: TRBV2

CDR3nt: TGTGCCTGGAGTACGCAGGGTCTCTACAATGAGCAGTTCTTC
CDR3aa: CAWSTQGLYNEQFF
abundance: -
d_gene: -
j_gene: TRBJ2-1
v_gene: TRBV30

CDR3nt: TGTGCCAGCACCCTCCCGGGGAGATATGGCTACACCTTC
CDR3aa: CASTLPGRYGYTF
abundance: -
d_gene: -
j_gene: TRBJ1-2
v_gene: TRBV28